The TCR beta chain under discussion was sequenced for a study of T cell repertoires in cytomegalovirus infection. Concerning this clonotype itself: The antigen is undetermined.

Via MiXCR, TCRdb re-called the reads, giving one row per CDR3 protein. The sample has about 830,000 distinct CDR3 sequences, roughly 33% seen once. The V and J ends lost 6 bases and 4 bases respectively, with 15 bases between them. This CDR3 has 14 residues. The V call is TRBV12-3 or TRBV12-4, the J call TRBJ1-1; D remains unclear. The origin of this receptor is a human donor in good health (CMV status not recorded). Some clones in this sample may be carry-over from other donors' samples. This material consisted of cultured CD8+ T cells from PBMCs, taken from culture after CMV antigen stimulation. The CDR3 nucleotides read TGTGCCAGCAGCCGCCCGGAGGTTGGCACTGAAGCTTTCTTT. Protein sequence: CASSRPEVGTEAFF.